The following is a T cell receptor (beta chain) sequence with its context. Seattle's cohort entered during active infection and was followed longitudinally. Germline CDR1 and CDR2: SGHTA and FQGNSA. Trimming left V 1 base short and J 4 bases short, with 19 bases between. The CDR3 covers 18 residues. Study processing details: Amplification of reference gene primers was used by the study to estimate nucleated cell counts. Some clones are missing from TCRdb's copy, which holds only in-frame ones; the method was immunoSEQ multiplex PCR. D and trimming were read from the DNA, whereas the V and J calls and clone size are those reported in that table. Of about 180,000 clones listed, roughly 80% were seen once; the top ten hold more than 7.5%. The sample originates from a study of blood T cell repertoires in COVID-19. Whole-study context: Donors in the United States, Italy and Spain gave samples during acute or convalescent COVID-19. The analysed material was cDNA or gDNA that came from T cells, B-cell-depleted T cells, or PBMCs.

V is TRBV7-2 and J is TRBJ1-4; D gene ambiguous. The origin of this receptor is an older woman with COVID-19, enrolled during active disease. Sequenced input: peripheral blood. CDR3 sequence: CASSLGTNTAARNEKLFF. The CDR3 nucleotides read TGTGCCAGCAGCTTAGGAACGAATACAGCGGCACGTAATGAAAAACTGTTTTTT.